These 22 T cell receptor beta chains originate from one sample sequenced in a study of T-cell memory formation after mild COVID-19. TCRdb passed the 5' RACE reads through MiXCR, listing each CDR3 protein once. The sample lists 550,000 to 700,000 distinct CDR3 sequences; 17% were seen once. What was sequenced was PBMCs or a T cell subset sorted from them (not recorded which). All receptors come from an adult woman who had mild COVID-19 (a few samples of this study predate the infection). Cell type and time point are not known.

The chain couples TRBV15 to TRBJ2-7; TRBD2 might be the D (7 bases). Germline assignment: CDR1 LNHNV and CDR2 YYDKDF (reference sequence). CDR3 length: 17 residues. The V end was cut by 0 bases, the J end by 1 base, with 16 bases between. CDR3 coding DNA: TGTGCCACCAGCAGAGATCCGGTGGGGGGGCCGTCCTACGAGCAGTACTTC. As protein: CATSRDPVGGPSYEQYF.

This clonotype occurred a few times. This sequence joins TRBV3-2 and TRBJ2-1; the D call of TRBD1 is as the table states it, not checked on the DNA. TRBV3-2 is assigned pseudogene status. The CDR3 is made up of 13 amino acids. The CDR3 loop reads CASSHPRLCEQFF. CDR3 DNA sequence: TGTGCCAGCAGCCACCCCCGGCTGTGTGAGCAGTTCTTC.

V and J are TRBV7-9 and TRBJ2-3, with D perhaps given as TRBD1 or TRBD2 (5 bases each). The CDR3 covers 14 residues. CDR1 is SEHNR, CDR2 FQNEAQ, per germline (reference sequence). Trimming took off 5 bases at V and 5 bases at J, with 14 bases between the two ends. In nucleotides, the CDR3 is TGTGCCAGCAGCGGGACCTTTGATGTAGATACGCAGTATTTT. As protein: CASSGTFDVDTQYF.

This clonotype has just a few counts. CDR3 sequence reads: CASSPETGTYEQYF. The CDR3 bases are TGCGCCAGCAGCCCAGAGACAGGGACCTACGAGCAGTACTTC. The gene calls are TRBV5-1 and TRBJ2-7, with 7 bases matching TRBD1. In germline, CDR1 is SGHRS, CDR2 YFSETQ. After removal of 4 bases from V and 2 bases from J, the junction contained 6 bases not matched to a gene. There are 14 residues in the CDR3. Looking up the rest from reference TRBV5-1 and TRBJ2-7 gives the full variable domain: KAGVTQTPRYLIKTRGQQVTLSCSPISGHRSVSWYQQTPGQGLQFLFEYFSETQRNKGNFPGRFSGRQFSNSRSEMNVSTLELGDSALYLCASSPETGTYEQYFGPGTRLTVT.

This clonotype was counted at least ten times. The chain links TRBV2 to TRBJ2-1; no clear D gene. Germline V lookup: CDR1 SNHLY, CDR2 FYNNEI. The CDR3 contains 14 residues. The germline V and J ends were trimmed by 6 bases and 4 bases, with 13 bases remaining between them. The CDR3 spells CASRRHQFYNEQFF. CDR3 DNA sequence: TGTGCCAGCAGGCGACACCAATTTTACAATGAGCAGTTCTTC.

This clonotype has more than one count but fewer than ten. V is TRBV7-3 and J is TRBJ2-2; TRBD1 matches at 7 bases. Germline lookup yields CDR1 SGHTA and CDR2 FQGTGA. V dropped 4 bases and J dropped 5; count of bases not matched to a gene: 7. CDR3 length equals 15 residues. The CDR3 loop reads CASSSTGSGTGELFF. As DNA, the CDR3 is TGTGCCAGCAGCTCGACAGGGAGTGGAACCGGGGAGCTGTTTTTT.

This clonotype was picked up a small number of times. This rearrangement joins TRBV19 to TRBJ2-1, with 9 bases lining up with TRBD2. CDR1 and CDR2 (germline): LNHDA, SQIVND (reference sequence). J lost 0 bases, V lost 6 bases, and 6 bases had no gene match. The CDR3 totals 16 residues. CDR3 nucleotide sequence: TGTGCCAGTAGGGCGGGGGGGACTAGCTCCTACAATGAGCAGTTCTTC. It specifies CASRAGGTSSYNEQFF.

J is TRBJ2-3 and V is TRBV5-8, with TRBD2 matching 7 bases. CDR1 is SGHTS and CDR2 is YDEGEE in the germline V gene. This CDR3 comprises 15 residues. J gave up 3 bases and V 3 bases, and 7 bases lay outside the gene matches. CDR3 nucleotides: TGTGCCAGCAGCTGGCGAGCAGCGGGGACAGATACGCAGTATTTT. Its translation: CASSWRAAGTDTQYF.

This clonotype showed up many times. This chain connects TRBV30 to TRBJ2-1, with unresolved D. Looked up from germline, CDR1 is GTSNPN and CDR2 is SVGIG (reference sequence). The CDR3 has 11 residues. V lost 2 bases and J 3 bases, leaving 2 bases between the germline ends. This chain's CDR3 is CAWSIYNEQFF. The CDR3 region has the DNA TGTGCCTGGAGTATCTACAATGAGCAGTTCTTC.

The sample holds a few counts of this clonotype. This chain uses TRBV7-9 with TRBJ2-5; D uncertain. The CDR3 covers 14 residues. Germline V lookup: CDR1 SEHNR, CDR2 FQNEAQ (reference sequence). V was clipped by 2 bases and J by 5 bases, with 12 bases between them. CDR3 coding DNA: TGTGCCAGCAGCTTAAGGAATGGAGAGGAGACCCAGTACTTC. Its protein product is CASSLRNGEETQYF. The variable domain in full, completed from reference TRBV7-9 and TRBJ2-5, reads DTGVSQNPRHKITKRGQNVTFRCDPISEHNRLYWYRQTLGQGPEFLTYFQNEAQLEKSRLLSDRFSAERPKGSFSTLEIQRTEQGDSAMYLCASSLRNGEETQYFGPGTRLLVL.

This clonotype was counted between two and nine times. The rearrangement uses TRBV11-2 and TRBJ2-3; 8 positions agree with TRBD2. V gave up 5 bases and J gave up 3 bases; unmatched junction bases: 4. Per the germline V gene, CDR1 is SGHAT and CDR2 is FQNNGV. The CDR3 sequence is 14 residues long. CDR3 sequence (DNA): TGTGCCAGCAGCGTAGGACTAGCAACAGATACGCAGTATTTT. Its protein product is CASSVGLATDTQYF.

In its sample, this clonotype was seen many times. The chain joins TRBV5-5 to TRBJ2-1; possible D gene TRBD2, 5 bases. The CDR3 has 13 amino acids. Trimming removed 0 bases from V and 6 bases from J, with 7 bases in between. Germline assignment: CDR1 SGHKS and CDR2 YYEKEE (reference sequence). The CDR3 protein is CASSLERGNEQFF. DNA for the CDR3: TGTGCCAGCAGCTTGGAACGGGGCAATGAGCAGTTCTTC. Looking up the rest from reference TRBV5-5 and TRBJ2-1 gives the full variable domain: DAGVTQSPTHLIKTRGQQVTLRCSPISGHKSVSWYQQVLGQGPQFIFQYYEKEERGRGNFPDRFSARQFPNYSSELNVNALLLGDSALYLCASSLERGNEQFFGPGTRLTVL.

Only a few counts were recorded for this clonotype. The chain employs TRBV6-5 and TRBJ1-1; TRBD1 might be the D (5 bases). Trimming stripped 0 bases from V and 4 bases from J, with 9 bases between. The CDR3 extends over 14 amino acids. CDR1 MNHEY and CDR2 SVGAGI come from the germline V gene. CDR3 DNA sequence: TGTGCCAGCAGTTACTCAGGGGAGAGCACTGAAGCTTTCTTT. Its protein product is CASSYSGESTEAFF.

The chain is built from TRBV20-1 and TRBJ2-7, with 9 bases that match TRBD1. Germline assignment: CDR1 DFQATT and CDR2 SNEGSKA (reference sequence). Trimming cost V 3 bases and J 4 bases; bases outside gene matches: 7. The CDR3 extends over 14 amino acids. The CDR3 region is CSASPRDRVYEQYF. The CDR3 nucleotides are TGCAGTGCTAGCCCCCGGGACAGGGTTTACGAGCAGTACTTC.

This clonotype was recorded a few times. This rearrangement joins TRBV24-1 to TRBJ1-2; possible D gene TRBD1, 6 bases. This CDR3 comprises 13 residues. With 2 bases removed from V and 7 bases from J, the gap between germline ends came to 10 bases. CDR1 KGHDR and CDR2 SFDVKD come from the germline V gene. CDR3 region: CATSDSRGGGYTF. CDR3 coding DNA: TGTGCCACCAGTGATTCCAGGGGTGGTGGCTACACCTTC.

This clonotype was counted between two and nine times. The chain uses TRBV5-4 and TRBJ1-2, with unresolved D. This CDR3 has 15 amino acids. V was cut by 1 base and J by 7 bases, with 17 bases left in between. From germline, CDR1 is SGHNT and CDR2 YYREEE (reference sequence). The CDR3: CASSLRYGSSRGYTF. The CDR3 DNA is TGTGCCAGCAGCTTGAGGTACGGCTCCTCCCGTGGCTACACCTTC.

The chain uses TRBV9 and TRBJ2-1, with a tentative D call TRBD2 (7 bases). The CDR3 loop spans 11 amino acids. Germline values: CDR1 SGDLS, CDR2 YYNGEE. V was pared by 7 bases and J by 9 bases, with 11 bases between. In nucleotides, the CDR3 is TGTGCCAGCGGGGGGGCCGTTGAGCAGTTCTTC. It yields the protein CASGGAVEQFF.

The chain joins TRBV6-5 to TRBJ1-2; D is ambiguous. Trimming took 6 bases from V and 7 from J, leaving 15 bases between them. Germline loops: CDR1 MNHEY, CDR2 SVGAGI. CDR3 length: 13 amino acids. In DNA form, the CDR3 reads TGTGCCAGCAGCCCTGGGGTGGTCTCTGGCTACACCTTC. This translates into CASSPGVVSGYTF.

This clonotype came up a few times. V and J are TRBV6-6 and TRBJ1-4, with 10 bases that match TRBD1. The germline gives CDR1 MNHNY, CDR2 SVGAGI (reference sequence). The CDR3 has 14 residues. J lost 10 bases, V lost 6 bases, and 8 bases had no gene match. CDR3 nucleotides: TGTGCCAGCAGCCTCGGGACAGGGGAAGGAAAACTGTTTTTT. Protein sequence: CASSLGTGEGKLFF.

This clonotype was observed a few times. CDR3 coding DNA: TGCAGTACGGTCCGGGGGGCAGATACGCAGTATTTT. Its translation: CSTVRGADTQYF. V and J are TRBV20-1 and TRBJ2-3; TRBD2 aligns across 7 bases. CDR1 is DFQATT and CDR2 is SNEGSKA in the germline V gene (reference sequence). After removal of 8 bases from V and 4 bases from J, the junction contained 6 bases not matched to a gene. The CDR3 contains 12 residues.

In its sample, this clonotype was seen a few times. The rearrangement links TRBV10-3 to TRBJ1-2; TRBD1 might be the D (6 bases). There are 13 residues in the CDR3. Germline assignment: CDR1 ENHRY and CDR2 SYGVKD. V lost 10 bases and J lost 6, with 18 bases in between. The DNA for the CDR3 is TGTGCCACCTCGCGCCCGGGGGCTGATGGCTACACCTTC. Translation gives CATSRPGADGYTF.

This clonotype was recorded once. The CDR3 coding sequence is TGTGCCAGCAGCGAACCGGGACTAACGAACACCGGGGAGCTGTTTTTT. This encodes CASSEPGLTNTGELFF. This sequence joins TRBV9 and TRBJ2-2, with TRBD2 matching over 7 bases. Germline assignment: CDR1 SGDLS and CDR2 YYNGEE. The CDR3 is made up of 16 amino acids. V shed 3 bases and J 0 bases; nucleotides not matched to a gene: 5.